Each of the 13 T cell receptor beta chains below was sequenced from the same sample in a study of vaccination and CD4 T cells after COVID-19 (dated by TCRdb to about 2022). The method was PCR. TCRdb lists the instrument as Illumina iSeq 100. DNA from cultured CD4+ T cells was subjected to TCR sequencing with the Oncomine TCR Beta short-read assay at the Johns Hopkins FTIC core. TCRdb reran the public reads through fastp at Q25 and MiXCR, keeping productive beta chains. Duplicate CDR3 protein sequences are folded into a single record with the most common DNA and genes. In all, the sample holds over 10,000 distinct CDR3 sequences, and 70% to 80% of those were seen once. 20% to 25% of the sample comes from the top ten. The treatment or condition label, read with the paper, signifies: approximately 9-day PBMC culture with coronavirus spike peptide pools or control peptides (ViraFEST assay). Which antigens these TCRs recognize remains unknown.

The specimen sequenced was CD4+ T cells from blood, cultured in vitro. The source is a human donor who had recovered from COVID-19.

V gene TRBV9 combines with J gene TRBJ1-5; 8 positions agree with TRBD1. This CDR3 contains 16 residues. J lost 5 bases, V lost 4 bases, and 11 bases had no gene match. Germline V CDR1 and CDR2: SGDLS, YYNGEE. CDR3 amino acids: CASSPEGQGGHQPQHF. The CDR3 nucleotides read TGTGCCAGCAGCCCCGAAGGACAGGGCGGGCATCAGCCCCAGCATTTT.

The chain combines TRBV7-2 with TRBJ2-7; D not certain. Deletions cut 1 base from V and 7 bases from J, with 11 bases between. The CDR3 loop spans 13 amino acids. Looked up from germline, CDR1 is SGHTA and CDR2 is FQGNSA. The CDR3 spells CASSLDVPAEQYF. The DNA for the CDR3 is TGTGCCAGCAGCTTAGATGTCCCCGCAGAGCAGTACTTC. Drawing the rest from reference TRBV7-2 and TRBJ2-7, the complete variable domain is GAGVSQSPSNKVTEKGKDVELRCDPISGHTALYWYRQSLGQGLEFLIYFQGNSAPDKSGLPSDRFSAERTGGSVSTLTIQRTQQEDSAVYLCASSLDVPAEQYFGPGTRLTVT.

V is TRBV20-1 and J is TRBJ2-7; maybe TRBD2 (6 bases). V was clipped by 1 base and J by 6 bases, with 16 bases between them. This CDR3 region has 14 residues. The germline V gene has CDR1 DFQATT and CDR2 SNEGSKA (reference sequence). The CDR3 region is CSARGFVEGGEQYF. CDR3 DNA: TGCAGTGCTAGAGGGTTTGTGGAGGGCGGCGAGCAGTACTTC.

The V gene is TRBV6-5, the J gene TRBJ2-2, with TRBD2 matching 7 bases. The CDR3 has 17 amino acids. J gave up 4 bases and V 0 bases, and 8 bases lay outside the gene matches. CDR1 is MNHEY and CDR2 is SVGAGI in the germline V gene. The CDR3 DNA follows: TGTGCCAGCAGTTACTCTGTCGCTAGCGGAGCCACCGGGGAGCTGTTTTTT. As protein: CASSYSVASGATGELFF.

For the CDR3, the DNA is TGTGCCAGCAGTTACCCCCTAACAGGGCTAGAATCACCCCTCCACTTT. Its translation: CASSYPLTGLESPLHF. The V gene is TRBV28, the J gene TRBJ1-6, with D possibly TRBD1 on 6 matching bases. This CDR3 has 16 residues. The V end lost 4 bases, the J end lost 10 bases, and 20 bases lay between the germline ends. CDR1 MDHEN and CDR2 SYDVKM come from the germline V gene.

The rearrangement uses TRBV20-1 and TRBJ2-1, with D perhaps matching TRBD2 (7 bases). Germline V gene lookup returns CDR1 DFQATT and CDR2 SNEGSKA (reference sequence). The CDR3 loop spans 10 amino acids. V lost 7 bases and J lost 12, with 13 bases in between. The CDR3 DNA follows: TGCAGTGTTCGGGGGGCCGGGCAGTTCTTC. Translated: CSVRGAGQFF.

The CDR3 region is CATSRERTGATYEQYF. CDR3 nucleotides: TGTGCCACCAGCAGAGAACGGACAGGGGCAACCTACGAGCAGTACTTC. The V and J genes are TRBV15 and TRBJ2-7, with 9 bases that match TRBD1. Germline V gene lookup returns CDR1 LNHNV and CDR2 YYDKDF (reference sequence). This CDR3 has 16 residues. The junction had 5 bases not matched to a gene; V was cut back by 0 bases and J by 2 bases.

By sample fraction, this clonotype is medium-sized. The chain links TRBV7-2 to TRBJ2-2, with 8 bases matching TRBD1. CDR3 length: 16 residues. CDR1 is SGHTA, CDR2 FQGNSA, per germline. Unmatched junction bases numbered 5, after V lost 1 base and J lost 4 bases. CDR3: CASSLGGQGATGELFF. The CDR3 DNA reads TGTGCCAGCAGCTTAGGGGGCCAGGGGGCCACCGGGGAGCTGTTTTTT.

In its sample, this clonotype was seen once. For the CDR3, the DNA is TGTGCCACCTCCCGTTGGACAGGGGGATCGGGGGAGCAGTTCTTC. Amino acid sequence: CATSRWTGGSGEQFF. The V and J genes are TRBV27 and TRBJ2-1; 10 bases match TRBD1. Trimming at V came to 10 bases and at J to 10 bases, leaving 16 bases not matched to a gene. Germline V gives CDR1 MNHEY, CDR2 SMNVEV (reference sequence). This CDR3 is 15 amino acids long.

Only a few counts were recorded for this clonotype. A junction end diverges from the germline sequence, so it may reflect a read error. The chain recombines TRBV7-7 with TRBJ2-7; 7 bases fit TRBD2. Germline lookup yields CDR1 SSHAT and CDR2 FNYEAQ (reference sequence). This CDR3 has 13 amino acids. In DNA, the CDR3 is TGTGCTAGCAGCCTCGGGACTAACTACGAGCAGTACTTC. Translation: CASSLGTNYEQYF.

The rearrangement joins TRBV20-1 to TRBJ1-5, with no clear D. The CDR3 contains 10 residues. Per the germline V gene, CDR1 is DFQATT and CDR2 is SNEGSKA (reference sequence). V lost 8 bases and J lost 6, with 8 bases in between. The CDR3 is CSTLSQPQHF. Written as DNA, the CDR3 is TGCAGTACACTAAGTCAGCCCCAGCATTTT.

In this sample, this clonotype is medium-sized. The chain's CDR3 is CASSAYGDTQYF. CDR3 coding DNA: TGTGCCAGCAGCGCCTACGGGGATACGCAGTATTTT. The rearrangement joins TRBV7-3 to TRBJ2-3; D remains unclear. V was trimmed by 5 bases and J by 6 bases, leaving 9 bases between them. The germline gives CDR1 SGHTA, CDR2 FQGTGA. This CDR3 has 12 amino acids.

The genes are TRBV4-3 and TRBJ1-2, with TRBD1 identical over 7 bases. V was clipped by 1 base and J by 8 bases; unmatched bases: 10. Germline V lookup: CDR1 LGHNA, CDR2 YSLEER. This CDR3 has 15 amino acids. CDR3 nucleotide sequence: TGCGCCAGCAGCCAAGTCGCAACAGGGGCGGGAGGCTACACCTTC. This encodes CASSQVATGAGGYTF.